These T cell receptor beta chains were read from a single sample in a study of blood T cell repertoires in COVID-19. Sequencing used immunoSEQ multiplex PCR; TCRdb keeps in-frame clones, though not all of them. The data hold about 230,000 clones, with over 85% observed a single time. Sequenced input: PBMCs or T cells enriched from blood (not recorded which). Source of these receptors: a woman under 40 with acute COVID-19. The CDR3 runs from the conserved cysteine through the conserved F or W. A D gene is named only where the DNA matches it firmly. The listing skips clone size in some rows; elsewhere it reads once, few, many or a size class.

size: NA
D: TRBD2
J: TRBJ2-7
V: TRBV7-6
DNA: TGTGCCAGCAGCTTAAGGCCCACTGAGCGGGGGGGCCAGTACGAGCAGTACTTC
CDR3: CASSLRPTERGGQYEQYF

size: NA
D: TRBD1
J: TRBJ1-4
V: TRBV27
DNA: TGTGCCAGCAGTCCCCCGTGGGACAGGGGCCACCCAGTGACCGAAAAACTGTTTTTT
CDR3: CASSPPWDRGHPVTEKLFF

size: NA
D: NA
J: TRBJ1-1
V: TRBV30
DNA: TGTGCCTGGAGTGGGGGGAGGTGGGGGTCGAACACTGAAGCTTTCTTT
CDR3: CAWSGGRWGSNTEAFF

size: once
D: NA
J: TRBJ1-1
V: TRBV14
DNA: TGTGCCAGCAGCCCCAAAGGGGTCAGGAGAAAAGAAGCTTTCTTT
CDR3: CASSPKGVRRKEAFF

size: NA
D: NA
J: TRBJ1-3
V: TRBV6-1
DNA: TGTGCCAGCAGTGAAGGGGTCAGAACTACCGGGAGAAACACCATATATTTT
CDR3: CASSEGVRTTGRNTIYF

size: NA
D: TRBD1
J: TRBJ1-3
V: TRBV19
DNA: TGTGCCAGTAGTCGAAGGACAGGCTCGACTGGAAACACCATATATTTT
CDR3: CASSRRTGSTGNTIYF

size: NA
D: TRBD2
J: TRBJ2-7
V: TRBV2
DNA: TGTGCCAGCACTGAGCTCGGGACTAGCGGCTACGAGCAGTACTTC
CDR3: CASTELGTSGYEQYF

size: NA
D: TRBD2
J: TRBJ2-3
V: TRBV5-5
DNA: TGTGCCAGCAGCCCGGGACTAGCGTTCACAGATACGCAGTATTTT
CDR3: CASSPGLAFTDTQYF

size: NA
D: TRBD2
J: TRBJ2-3
V: TRBV19
DNA: TGTGCCAGTAATCCTAGCGGTTTCACAGATACGCAGTATTTT
CDR3: CASNPSGFTDTQYF

size: NA
D: TRBD1
J: TRBJ2-2
V: TRBV7-9
DNA: TGTGCCAGCAGCTTATACGGGACAGCGAACACCGGGGAGCTGTTTTTT
CDR3: CASSLYGTANTGELFF

size: once
D: TRBD1
J: TRBJ1-6
V: TRBV7-2
DNA: TGTGCCAGCAGCTCGCCTGGGAATCGGGACAGGAGGGTTTCACCCCTCCACTTT
CDR3: CASSSPGNRDRRVSPLHF

size: NA
D: TRBD1
J: TRBJ2-5
V: TRBV7-9
DNA: TGTGCCAGCAGCTTCCCAGGGGGTATAGAGACCCAGTACTTC
CDR3: CASSFPGGIETQYF

size: NA
D: NA
J: TRBJ1-4
V: TRBV9
DNA: TGTGCCAGCAGCCTCGGTCGGAGGGATCATGAAAAACTGTTTTTT
CDR3: CASSLGRRDHEKLFF

size: NA
D: NA
J: TRBJ1-5
V: TRBV7-9
DNA: TGTGCCAGCAGCGCCGTCGAGAGGGCTGAGCCCCAGCATTTT
CDR3: CASSAVERAEPQHF